These T cell receptor beta chains were read from a single sample in a study of glioma-infiltrating T cells after dendritic cell vaccination. Profiling relied on immunoSEQ multiplex PCR, and the TCRdb table lists in-frame clones only, not all of them. The table records over 80,000 clones, around 90% of them present only once. Sequencing was performed on blood, taken before dendritic cell vaccination. These receptors came from a human donor with glioblastoma. CDR3s leave out the opening cysteine and the closing phenylalanine or tryptophan.

ASSSNSYEQY	TRBV7-2	TRBJ2-7
ASSEGVTGNEQF	TRBV6-1	TRBJ2-1
AWSWGLAGETQY	TRBV30	TRBJ2-5
ASSLVVGVDYGYT	TRBV5-1	TRBJ1-2
ASSLGQGETQY	TRBV5-6	TRBJ2-5
ALDRAGGETQY	TRBV30	TRBJ2-5
ASSFRDPGGEQY	TRBV5-1	TRBJ2-7
AIRVPTNEQY	TRBV10-3	TRBJ2-7
ASSQDVGRVGTEAF	TRBV14	TRBJ1-1
SVRGGTSGSTDTQY	TRBV29-1	TRBJ2-3
ASSSQGNEQF	TRBV5-1	TRBJ2-1
ASSTTGTGNQPQH	TRBV6-6	TRBJ1-5
ASSGVRGYGYT	TRBV19	TRBJ1-2
AIGAPDSPLH	TRBV10-3	TRBJ1-6
ASSSRGLAGAYEQY	TRBV11-2	TRBJ2-7
ASREGLAGADTQY	TRBV2	TRBJ2-3
ASSTAGTGNQPQH	TRBV19	TRBJ1-5
ASSDASGTTDTQY	TRBV6-1	TRBJ2-3
ASSQAQRAYEQY	TRBV14	TRBJ2-7
ASSLRISSYNEQF	TRBV14	TRBJ2-1
ASSSGVDNYGYT	TRBV25-1	TRBJ1-2
ASSSPGGPSGYT	TRBV7-6	TRBJ1-2
ASSPTSGGIGTQY	TRBV6-5	TRBJ2-3
ASSTNEVDQPQH	TRBV19	TRBJ1-5
ASSDRATGYGYT	TRBV6-6	TRBJ1-2
ASSQDRRAGEGIATYEQY	TRBV14	TRBJ2-7
ASSGPGQGNTEAF	TRBV6-5	TRBJ1-1
SVLQSSGNTIY	TRBV29-1	TRBJ1-3
ASSFTGIGNTIY	TRBV5-1	TRBJ1-3
ASSLGLAELTDTQY	TRBV5-6	TRBJ2-3
ASSLAGPGVSYEQY	TRBV5-1	TRBJ2-7
AISDRQYGYT	TRBV10-3	TRBJ1-2
ASSQERDSFSEAF	TRBV4-2	TRBJ1-1
AWSPLGGLRPNYGYT	TRBV30	TRBJ1-2
ASSEGYSGYGYT	TRBV6-1	TRBJ1-2
ASSPPVNGEAF	TRBV18	TRBJ1-1
ASSRGSYNEQF	TRBV2	TRBJ2-1
ASSPRGGLNTEAF	TRBV18	TRBJ1-1
AWSVLGAYEQY	TRBV30	TRBJ2-7
ASSEAGLAGKETQY	TRBV6-1	TRBJ2-5
ASSLEARSRAYNEQF	TRBV5-1	TRBJ2-1
ASSPNGQGDDGYT	TRBV18	TRBJ1-2
ASSGTSDTNTGELF	TRBV18	TRBJ2-2
ASSPWTSGGEQY	TRBV5-6	TRBJ2-7
ASSGTGGFEAF	TRBV2	TRBJ1-1
ASSLGGITNYGYT	TRBV7-9	TRBJ1-2
ASSLAGASRGTGELF	TRBV7-2	TRBJ2-2
AWSDNRAANTEAF	TRBV30	TRBJ1-1
ASRQQGAHEQY	TRBV6-5	TRBJ2-7
ASMDKSSGNTIY	TRBV6-1	TRBJ1-3
ASSLRSGTGNLDTEAF	TRBV7-3	TRBJ1-1
ASSPGRGTDTQY	TRBV18	TRBJ2-3
AWRAGVRGNTIY	TRBV30	TRBJ1-3
ASSLQQALYGYT	TRBV5-4	TRBJ1-2
ASRLRAGDRYEQY	TRBV12-2	TRBJ2-7